This T cell receptor (beta chain) was retrieved from a study of cytomegalovirus exposure and HLA in healthy donors. The PCR ran on 60 Vbeta and 13 Jbeta primers. Some clones are missing from TCRdb's copy, which holds only in-frame ones; the method was immunoSEQ multiplex PCR. The sample table sets out around 70,000 clones. In regard to this clone: Its antigen is undetermined.

The study's findings and limits: Researchers catalogued roughly 150 TCR beta chains as cytomegalovirus-associated.

Sequenced material: PBMCs. The clonotype comes from a woman between 35 and 50 years old in good health and CMV-seropositive.

CDR3 loop: CASSPAAGWRENSYEQYF. As DNA, the CDR3 is TGTGCCAGCTCACCTGCGGCGGGATGGCGGGAGAACTCCTACGAGCAGTACTTC. This chain connects TRBV18 to TRBJ2-7; TRBD2 matches at 7 bases. V shed 3 bases and J 0 bases; nucleotides not matched to a gene: 14. This CDR3 is built from 18 residues. Germline lookup yields CDR1 KGHSH and CDR2 LQKENI.